This passage covers 26 T cell receptor beta chains from one sample sequenced in a study of CD8 T cells in Susac syndrome. The authors reverse transcribed 0.5 to 1 ug RNA with random hexamers. One entry per CDR3 protein, called by TCRdb with MiXCR from the immunoSEQ multiplex PCR reads. The sample has some 300,000 distinct CDR3 sequences, about nine tenths seen once. The sequencing sample was made of CD8+ T cells from PBMCs. These receptor sequences come from a human donor with multiple sclerosis.

The chain recombines TRBV30 with TRBJ2-1; D is undetermined. Trimming stripped 1 base from V and 4 bases from J, with 8 bases between. The CDR3 is made up of 13 amino acids. Per germline, CDR1 GTSNPN and CDR2 SVGIG (reference sequence). CDR3 sequence reads: CAWSEAIYNEQFF. The CDR3 bases are TGTGCCTGGAGTGAGGCTATATACAATGAGCAGTTCTTC.

The V and J genes are TRBV27 and TRBJ2-7; the D gene is possibly TRBD1 (5 bases). The CDR3 length is 13 residues. V shed 0 bases and J shed 3 bases, with 6 bases lying between them. The germline CDR1 and CDR2 sequences are MNHEY and SMNVEV (reference sequence). The CDR3 here is CASSLSTGYEQYF. The DNA of the CDR3 is TGTGCCAGCAGTTTATCAACAGGCTACGAGCAGTACTTC.

The J gene is TRBJ2-7, the V gene TRBV12-3 or TRBV12-4, with 7 positions matching TRBD1. The CDR3 length is 16 residues. V dropped 7 bases and J dropped 0; count of bases not matched to a gene: 12. This CDR3 is CASTESTGLGSYEQYF. The DNA of the CDR3 is TGTGCCAGCACCGAATCGACAGGGTTGGGCTCCTACGAGCAGTACTTC.

V and J are TRBV12-3 or TRBV12-4 and TRBJ1-1; TRBD1 is a possible D gene (5 bases). V was cut by 3 bases and J by 0 bases, with 11 bases left in between. The CDR3 has 15 residues. The CDR3 is CASSFLGALNTEAFF. The CDR3 DNA follows: TGTGCCAGCAGTTTCCTCGGGGCCCTGAACACTGAAGCTTTCTTT.

The genes are TRBV5-6 and TRBJ2-1; 10 nucleotides agree with TRBD2. The CDR3 is 15 residues long. Unmatched junction bases numbered 8, after V lost 4 bases and J lost 7 bases. CDR1 SGHDT and CDR2 YYEEEE come from the germline V gene. The DNA of the CDR3 is TGTGCCAGCAGCGCGGCTAGCGGGAGCGTTAATGAGCAGTTCTTC. Amino acids: CASSAASGSVNEQFF.

The V gene is TRBV5-6, the J gene TRBJ1-2; D is possibly TRBD1 (5 bases). Germline V gene lookup returns CDR1 SGHDT and CDR2 YYEEEE. Trimming cost V 1 base and J 2 bases, with 21 bases left between them. CDR3 length equals 18 residues. CDR3: CASSLWGPRRDWNYGYTF. The CDR3 nucleotides read TGTGCCAGCAGCTTGTGGGGCCCGAGGCGTGACTGGAACTATGGCTACACCTTC.

Only a few counts were recorded for this clonotype. V and J are TRBV2 and TRBJ1-1; 7 nucleotides align to TRBD1. The germline gives CDR1 SNHLY, CDR2 FYNNEI. The CDR3 consists of 15 residues. The ends lost 6 bases at V and 0 bases at J; junction bases unmatched: 7. The DNA of the CDR3 is TGTGCCAGCAGCCCGTCGACAGGGCTGAACACTGAAGCTTTCTTT. Amino acids: CASSPSTGLNTEAFF.

This chain connects TRBV7-2 to TRBJ2-1; 7 positions agree with TRBD2. V lost 2 bases and J lost 3; bases outside the gene matches: 4. Germline V gene lookup returns CDR1 SGHTA and CDR2 FQGNSA. CDR3 length equals 15 residues. The CDR3 bases are TGTGCCAGCAGCTTAACGCTAGCGGACTACAATGAGCAGTTCTTC. Amino acids: CASSLTLADYNEQFF.

CDR3 loop: CASSQENTEAFF. CDR3 in DNA: TGTGCCAGCAGCCAAGAGAACACTGAAGCTTTCTTT. J is TRBJ1-1 and V is TRBV14, with unresolved D. The V gene lost 0 bases and the J gene lost 1 base, with 0 bases spanning the gap. This CDR3 region has 12 residues. Germline V gene sequence: CDR1 SGHDN, CDR2 FVKESK.

This chain joins TRBV6-5 and TRBJ2-7; tentatively, D is TRBD2 (5 bases). This CDR3 comprises 14 residues. V lost 2 bases to trimming and J lost 9 bases, with 17 bases between them. Germline values: CDR1 MNHEY, CDR2 SVGAGI. The CDR3 is CASSYRYGASGQYF. CDR3 in DNA: TGTGCCAGCAGTTACCGGTACGGAGCGAGCGGGCAGTACTTC.

This rearrangement joins TRBV7-3 to TRBJ1-1; possibly TRBD1 for D (5 bases). V lost 5 bases and J 3 bases, leaving 10 bases between the germline ends. CDR1 is SGHTA and CDR2 is FQGTGA in the germline V gene. The length of the CDR3 is 13 residues. CDR3 region: CASSNRRDTEAFF. The CDR3, as DNA: TGTGCCAGCAGCAACAGGAGGGACACTGAAGCTTTCTTT.

This chain joins TRBV4-1 and TRBJ1-5, with no clear D. From germline, CDR1 is MGHRA and CDR2 YSYEKL. Trimming pared 2 bases from V and 4 bases from J, leaving 9 bases between. The CDR3 totals 14 residues. The CDR3 here is CASSQNSGNQPQHF. CDR3 DNA: TGCGCCAGCAGCCAAAACAGTGGTAATCAGCCCCAGCATTTT.

The chain recombines TRBV2 with TRBJ1-5, with D possibly TRBD1 on 6 matching bases. V was shortened by 1 base and J by 3 bases, with 16 bases between the two germline ends. CDR3 length equals 17 residues. Germline lookup yields CDR1 SNHLY and CDR2 FYNNEI. The CDR3 sequence is CASSEGGMGALNQPQHF. The CDR3 DNA sequence: TGTGCCAGCAGTGAAGGGGGGATGGGGGCGCTCAATCAGCCCCAGCATTTT.

The genes are TRBV12-3 or TRBV12-4 and TRBJ1-1, with D tentatively TRBD1 (6 bases). V was cut by 4 bases and J by 6 bases, with 9 bases left in between. This CDR3 spans 12 amino acids. The CDR3 loop is CASSYGGPEAFF. For the CDR3, the DNA is TGTGCCAGCAGTTATGGGGGGCCTGAAGCTTTCTTT.

V is TRBV4-1 and J is TRBJ2-5, with unresolved D. CDR3 length: 14 amino acids. V shed 4 bases and J shed 5 bases, with 14 bases lying between them. CDR1 and CDR2 (germline): MGHRA, YSYEKL. In DNA, the CDR3 is TGCGCCAGCAGCCTGAACTCGGAGCTGGAGACCCAGTACTTC. Translation: CASSLNSELETQYF.

V gene TRBV4-1 combines with J gene TRBJ2-7; a weak D match, TRBD2 (6 bases). CDR3 length: 16 amino acids. The ends were cut back, 3 bases at V and 0 bases at J, with 15 bases in the middle. CDR1 and CDR2 from the germline V gene are MGHRA and YSYEKL. The CDR3 is CASSQAGTPSSYEQYF. The CDR3 coding sequence is TGCGCCAGCAGCCAGGCCGGGACTCCAAGCTCCTACGAGCAGTACTTC.

In this sample, this clonotype turned up a few times. This chain connects TRBV4-2 to TRBJ2-7; D is perhaps TRBD1 (6 bases). This CDR3 spans 15 amino acids. V was clipped by 0 bases and J by 3 bases, with 12 bases between them. Germline V gives CDR1 LGHNA, CDR2 YNFKEQ. CDR3: CASSQDGQGNYEQYF. Here the CDR3 DNA reads TGTGCCAGCAGCCAAGATGGGCAGGGGAACTACGAGCAGTACTTC.

The V gene is TRBV10-3, the J gene TRBJ2-5; D might be TRBD2 (6 bases). V was trimmed by 3 bases and J by 2 bases, leaving 10 bases between them. In germline, CDR1 is ENHRY, CDR2 SYGVKD. The CDR3 totals 14 residues. This CDR3 is CAISDAGSQETQYF. In DNA form, the CDR3 reads TGTGCCATCAGTGACGCGGGGTCACAAGAGACCCAGTACTTC.

This chain joins TRBV3-1 and TRBJ2-3; D uncertain. This CDR3 is built from 16 residues. CDR1 is LGHDT and CDR2 is YNNKEL in the germline V gene (reference sequence). The V gene lost 1 base and the J gene lost 5 bases, with 16 bases spanning the gap. The CDR3 sequence: CASSQGSTARRDTQYF. CDR3 in DNA: TGTGCCAGCAGCCAAGGATCCACGGCTAGGAGAGATACGCAGTATTTT.

This rearrangement joins TRBV9 to TRBJ2-1; either TRBD1 or TRBD2 may fit D (5 bases each). The CDR3 totals 15 residues. Germline assignment: CDR1 SGDLS and CDR2 YYNGEE. Trimming cost V 3 bases and J 8 bases, with 18 bases left between them. CDR3 region: CASSAGPPGVDEQFF. The CDR3 nucleotides read TGTGCCAGCAGCGCGGGACCTCCCGGGGTGGATGAGCAGTTCTTC.

The chain carries TRBV9 and TRBJ1-2, with D unresolved. V lost 4 bases and J 8 bases, leaving 15 bases between the germline ends. The CDR3 runs 13 residues. Per germline, CDR1 SGDLS and CDR2 YYNGEE. As DNA, the CDR3 is TGTGCCAGCAGCTCTCAAGCCGACATGGGCTACACCTTC. Protein sequence: CASSSQADMGYTF.

CDR3 protein: CALNIRLSYEQYF. In DNA form, the CDR3 reads TGTGCCTTGAACATACGGTTATCCTACGAGCAGTACTTC. This rearrangement joins TRBV30 to TRBJ2-7; no clear D gene. Germline loops: CDR1 GTSNPN, CDR2 SVGIG (reference sequence). The CDR3 sequence is 13 residues long. V gave up 7 bases and J gave up 1 base, with 14 bases separating them.

The chain joins TRBV28 to TRBJ2-3, with 9 bases fitting TRBD2. This CDR3 comprises 15 residues. V dropped 7 bases and J dropped 5; count of bases not matched to a gene: 10. Germline V gives CDR1 MDHEN, CDR2 SYDVKM. CDR3 nucleotide sequence: TGTGCCAGCACCTATACGGGACTAGCAGGAGATACGCAGTATTTT. Translating it yields CASTYTGLAGDTQYF.

The chain recombines TRBV20-1 with TRBJ2-7, with D tentatively TRBD1 or TRBD2 (5 bases each). V was shortened by 0 bases and J by 6 bases, with 21 bases between the two germline ends. The CDR3 is made up of 16 amino acids. Germline V gene lookup returns CDR1 DFQATT and CDR2 SNEGSKA (reference sequence). This CDR3 is CSARDPRDPKDLEQYF. As DNA, the CDR3 is TGCAGTGCTAGAGACCCCCGGGACCCCAAAGACCTCGAGCAGTACTTC.

The V and J genes are TRBV9 and TRBJ2-1, with D perhaps matching TRBD1 (5 bases). The CDR3 is 14 amino acids. Trimming cost V 3 bases and J 2 bases, with 9 bases left between them. CDR1 and CDR2 from the germline V gene are SGDLS and YYNGEE. The CDR3, as DNA: TGTGCCAGCAGCGCGCAGGGAACCTACAATGAGCAGTTCTTC. This translates into CASSAQGTYNEQFF.

V is TRBV20-1 and J is TRBJ2-7; maybe TRBD2 (6 bases). CDR3 size: 18 residues. Trimming took off 5 bases at V and 1 base at J, with 27 bases between the two ends. CDR1 DFQATT and CDR2 SNEGSKA come from the germline V gene (reference sequence). CDR3 nucleotide sequence: TGCAGTGCTCCCCGGGACCCGGCCAGGGAGGTGGGGTCCTACGAGCAGTACTTC. Residues: CSAPRDPAREVGSYEQYF.